The clone carrying this T cell receptor beta chain has just a few counts. V was trimmed by 6 bases and J by 3 bases, leaving 9 bases between them. CDR1 is SGHDT and CDR2 is YYEEEE in the germline V gene. The CDR3 spans 12 residues. From the PCR reads, TCRdb called clonotypes with MiXCR, one entry per CDR3 protein. The table includes about 320,000 distinct CDR3 sequences, roughly a quarter detected once. This specimen comes from a study of molecular identifiers for immune sequencing clone quantification. The genes are TRBV5-6 and TRBJ1-2, with D perhaps TRBD1 (5 bases). Material: naive CD8+ T cells from blood, with Jurkat cell RNA spiked in. Described subset: FACS-sorted CD8+CD4-CCR7+CD45RA+ naive T cells. The sequence was obtained from a human donor in good health. Some libraries in this study had Jurkat cell RNA spiked in. CDR3 amino acids: CASTKQDYGYTF. CDR3 in DNA: TGTGCCAGCACCAAACAGGACTATGGCTACACCTTC.